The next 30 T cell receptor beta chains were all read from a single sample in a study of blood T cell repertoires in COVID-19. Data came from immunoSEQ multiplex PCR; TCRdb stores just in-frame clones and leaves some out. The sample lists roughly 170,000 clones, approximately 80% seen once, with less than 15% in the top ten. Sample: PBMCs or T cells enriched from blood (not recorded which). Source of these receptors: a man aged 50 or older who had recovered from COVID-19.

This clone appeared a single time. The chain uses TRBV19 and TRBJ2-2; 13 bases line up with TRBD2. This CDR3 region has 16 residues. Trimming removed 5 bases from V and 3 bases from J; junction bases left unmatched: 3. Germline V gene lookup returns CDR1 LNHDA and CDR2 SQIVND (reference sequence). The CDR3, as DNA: TGTGCCAGTAGTTTTGGACTAGCGGGAGACACCGGGGAGCTGTTTTTT. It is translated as CASSFGLAGDTGELFF.

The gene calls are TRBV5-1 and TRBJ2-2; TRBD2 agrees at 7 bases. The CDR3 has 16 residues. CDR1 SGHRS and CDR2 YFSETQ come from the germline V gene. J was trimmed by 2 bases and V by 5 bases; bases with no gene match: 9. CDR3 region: CASSSTGTTNTGELFF. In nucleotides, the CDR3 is TGCGCCAGCAGTTCGACCGGGACTACCAACACCGGGGAGCTGTTTTTT.

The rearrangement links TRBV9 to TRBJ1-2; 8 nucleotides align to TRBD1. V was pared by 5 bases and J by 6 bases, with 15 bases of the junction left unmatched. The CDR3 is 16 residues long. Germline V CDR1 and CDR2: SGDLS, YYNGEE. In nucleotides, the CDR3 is TGTGCCAGCAGGGCGACAGGGGAGCTACCGGGCCATGGCTACACCTTC. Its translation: CASRATGELPGHGYTF.

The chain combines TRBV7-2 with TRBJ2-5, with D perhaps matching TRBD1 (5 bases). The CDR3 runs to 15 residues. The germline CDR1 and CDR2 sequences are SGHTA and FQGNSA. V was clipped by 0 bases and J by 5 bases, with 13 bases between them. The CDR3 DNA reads TGTGCCAGCAGCTTAGCGGGTCAGGGCTGGGAGACCCAGTACTTC. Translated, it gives CASSLAGQGWETQYF.

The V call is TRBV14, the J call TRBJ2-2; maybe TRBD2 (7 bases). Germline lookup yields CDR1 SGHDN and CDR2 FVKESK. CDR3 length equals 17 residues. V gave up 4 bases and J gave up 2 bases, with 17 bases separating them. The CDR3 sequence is CASSPVGGPFNTGELFF. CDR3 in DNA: TGTGCCAGCAGCCCGGTCGGGGGGCCCTTTAACACCGGGGAGCTGTTTTTT. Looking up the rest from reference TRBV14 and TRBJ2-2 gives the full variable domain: EAGVTQFPSHSVIEKGQTVTLRCDPISGHDNLYWYRRVMGKEIKFLLHFVKESKQDESGMPNNRFLAERTGGTYSTLKVQPAELEDSGVYFCASSPVGGPFNTGELFFGEGSRLTVL.

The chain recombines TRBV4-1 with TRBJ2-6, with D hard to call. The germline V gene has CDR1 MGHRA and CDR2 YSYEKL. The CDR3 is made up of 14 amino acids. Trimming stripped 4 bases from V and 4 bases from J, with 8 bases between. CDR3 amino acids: CASSPPVGANVLTF. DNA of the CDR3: TGCGCCAGCAGCCCCCCGGTCGGGGCCAACGTCCTGACTTTC.

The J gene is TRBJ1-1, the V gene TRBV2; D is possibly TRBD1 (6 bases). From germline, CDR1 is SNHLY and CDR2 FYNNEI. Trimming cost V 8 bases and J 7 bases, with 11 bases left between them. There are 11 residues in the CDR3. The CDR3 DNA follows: TGTGCCAGCCTCGCGGACAGTGAAGCTTTCTTT. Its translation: CASLADSEAFF.

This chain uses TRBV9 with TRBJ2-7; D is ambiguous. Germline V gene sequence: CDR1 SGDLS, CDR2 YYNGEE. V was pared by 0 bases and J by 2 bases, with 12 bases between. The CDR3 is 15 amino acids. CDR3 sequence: CASSVATQAPYEQYF. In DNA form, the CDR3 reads TGTGCCAGCAGCGTAGCTACGCAGGCCCCCTACGAGCAGTACTTC.

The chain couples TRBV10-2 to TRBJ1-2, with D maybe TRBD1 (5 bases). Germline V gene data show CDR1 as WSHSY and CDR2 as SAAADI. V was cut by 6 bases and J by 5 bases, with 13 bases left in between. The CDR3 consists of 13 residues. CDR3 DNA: TGCGCCAGCAGGCCCGACAGAGTGTATGGCTACACCTTC. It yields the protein CASRPDRVYGYTF.

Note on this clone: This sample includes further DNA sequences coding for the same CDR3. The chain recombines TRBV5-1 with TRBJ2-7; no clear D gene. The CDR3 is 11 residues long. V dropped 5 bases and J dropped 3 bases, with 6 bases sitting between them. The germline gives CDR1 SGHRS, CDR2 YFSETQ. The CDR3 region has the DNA TGCGCCAGCAGTTCCAACTACGAGCAGTACTTC. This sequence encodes CASSSNYEQYF.

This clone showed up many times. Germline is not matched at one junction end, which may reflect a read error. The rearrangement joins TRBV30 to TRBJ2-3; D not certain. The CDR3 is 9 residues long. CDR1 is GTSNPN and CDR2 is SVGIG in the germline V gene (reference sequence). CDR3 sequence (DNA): TGTGCCTGGAGTTCACCTCCGAGGTGG. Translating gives CAWSSPPRW.

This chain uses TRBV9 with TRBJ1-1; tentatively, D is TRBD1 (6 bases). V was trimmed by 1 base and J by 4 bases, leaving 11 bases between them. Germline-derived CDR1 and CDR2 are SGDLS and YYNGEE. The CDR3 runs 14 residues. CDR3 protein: CASSVQGNPTEAFF. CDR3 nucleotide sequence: TGTGCCAGCAGCGTACAGGGGAATCCCACTGAAGCTTTCTTT.

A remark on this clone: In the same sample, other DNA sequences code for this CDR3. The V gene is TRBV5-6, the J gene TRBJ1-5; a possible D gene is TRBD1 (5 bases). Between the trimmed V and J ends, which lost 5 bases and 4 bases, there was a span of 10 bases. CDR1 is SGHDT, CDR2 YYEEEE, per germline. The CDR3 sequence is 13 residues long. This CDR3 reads CASSSGHNQPQHF. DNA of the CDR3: TGTGCCAGCAGTTCCGGACATAATCAGCCCCAGCATTTT. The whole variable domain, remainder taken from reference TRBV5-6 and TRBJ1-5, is DAGVTQSPTHLIKTRGQQVTLRCSPKSGHDTVSWYQQALGQGPQFIFQYYEEEERQRGNFPDRFSGHQFPNYSSELNVNALLLGDSALYLCASSSGHNQPQHFGDGTRLSIL.

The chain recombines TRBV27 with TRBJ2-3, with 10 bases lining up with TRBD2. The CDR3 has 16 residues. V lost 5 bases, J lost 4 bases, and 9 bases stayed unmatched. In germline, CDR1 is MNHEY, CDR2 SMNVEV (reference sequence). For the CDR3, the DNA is TGTGCCAGCAGTCTCCTAAGACTAGCGGGCCCAGATACGCAGTATTTT. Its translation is CASSLLRLAGPDTQYF.

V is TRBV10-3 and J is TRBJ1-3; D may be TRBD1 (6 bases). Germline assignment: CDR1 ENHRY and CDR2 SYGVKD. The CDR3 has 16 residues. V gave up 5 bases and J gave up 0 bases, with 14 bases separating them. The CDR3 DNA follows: TGTGCCATCAGTCCACAGGGCCAGCGCTCTGGAAACACCATATATTTT. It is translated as CAISPQGQRSGNTIYF.

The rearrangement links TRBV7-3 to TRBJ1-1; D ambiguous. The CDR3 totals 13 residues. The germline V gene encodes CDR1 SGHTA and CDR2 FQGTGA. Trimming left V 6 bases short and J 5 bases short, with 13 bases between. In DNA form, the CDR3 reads TGTGCCAGCAGGGCTGGTTTGCATACTGAAGCTTTCTTT. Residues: CASRAGLHTEAFF.

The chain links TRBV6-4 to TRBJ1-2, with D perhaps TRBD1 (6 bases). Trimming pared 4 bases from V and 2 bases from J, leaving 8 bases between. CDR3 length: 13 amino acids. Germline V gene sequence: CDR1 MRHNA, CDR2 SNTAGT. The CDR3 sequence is CASSGTGNYGYTF. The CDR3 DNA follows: TGTGCCAGCAGTGGAACAGGGAACTATGGCTACACCTTC.

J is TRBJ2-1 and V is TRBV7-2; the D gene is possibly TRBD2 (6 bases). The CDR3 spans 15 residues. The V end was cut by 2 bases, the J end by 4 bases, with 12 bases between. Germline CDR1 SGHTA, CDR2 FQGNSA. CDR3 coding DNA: TGTGCCAGCAGCTTATACGGGGGACCATACAATGAGCAGTTCTTC. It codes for CASSLYGGPYNEQFF.

The CDR3 DNA is TGTGCCAGTAGTATTTCTGGGGGCGGCTACACCTTC. Its translation: CASSISGGGYTF. The chain carries TRBV19 and TRBJ1-2; a weak D match, TRBD1 (6 bases). The V gene's germline CDR1 is LNHDA and CDR2 SQIVND (reference sequence). Trimming shortened V by 3 bases and J by 8 bases, and 10 bases separated the two germline ends. There are 12 residues in the CDR3. Together with reference TRBV19 and TRBJ1-2, the CDR3 gives the full variable domain: DGGITQSPKYLFRKEGQNVTLSCEQNLNHDAMYWYRQDPGQGLRLIYYSQIVNDFQKGDIAEGYSVSREKKESFPLTVTSAQKNPTAFYLCASSISGGGYTFGSGTRLTVV.

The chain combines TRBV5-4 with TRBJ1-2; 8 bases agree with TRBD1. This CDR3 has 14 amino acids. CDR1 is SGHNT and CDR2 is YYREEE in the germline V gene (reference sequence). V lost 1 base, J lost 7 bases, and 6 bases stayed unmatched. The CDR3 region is CASSLLQGAGGYTF. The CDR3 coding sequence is TGTGCCAGCAGCTTGCTCCAGGGGGCCGGTGGCTACACCTTC.

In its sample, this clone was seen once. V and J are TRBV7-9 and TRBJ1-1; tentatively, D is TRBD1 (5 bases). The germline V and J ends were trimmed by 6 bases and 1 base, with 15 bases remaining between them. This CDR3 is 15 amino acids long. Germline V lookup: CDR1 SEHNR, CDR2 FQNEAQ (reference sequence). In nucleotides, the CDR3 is TGTGCCAGCAGGGGGGGTCCCCGTGAGAACACTGAAGCTTTCTTT. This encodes CASRGGPRENTEAFF.

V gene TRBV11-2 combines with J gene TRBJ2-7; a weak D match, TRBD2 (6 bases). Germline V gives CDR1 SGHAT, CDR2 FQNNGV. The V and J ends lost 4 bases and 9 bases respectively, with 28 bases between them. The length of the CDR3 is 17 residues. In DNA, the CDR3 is TGTGCCAGCAGCTCCCGAAGAGGAGGGGAAAACAAGATAGCGCAGTACTTC. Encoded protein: CASSSRRGGENKIAQYF.

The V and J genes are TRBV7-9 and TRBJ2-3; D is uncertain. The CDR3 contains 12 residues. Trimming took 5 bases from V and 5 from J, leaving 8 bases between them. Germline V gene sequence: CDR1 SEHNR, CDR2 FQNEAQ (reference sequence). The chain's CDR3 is CASSPLVDTQYF. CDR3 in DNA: TGTGCCAGCAGCCCCCTAGTAGATACGCAGTATTTT.

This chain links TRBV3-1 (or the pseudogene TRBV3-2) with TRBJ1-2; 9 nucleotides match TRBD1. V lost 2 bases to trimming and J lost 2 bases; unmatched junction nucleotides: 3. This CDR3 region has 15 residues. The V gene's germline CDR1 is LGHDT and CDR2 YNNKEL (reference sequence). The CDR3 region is CASSQPGQGNYGYTF. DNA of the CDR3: TGTGCCAGCAGCCAACCGGGACAGGGAAACTATGGCTACACCTTC.

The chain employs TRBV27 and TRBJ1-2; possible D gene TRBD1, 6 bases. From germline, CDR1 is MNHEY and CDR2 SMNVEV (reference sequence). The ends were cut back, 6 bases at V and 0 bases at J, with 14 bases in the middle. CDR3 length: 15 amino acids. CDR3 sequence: CASSPEGQPNYGYTF. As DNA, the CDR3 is TGTGCCAGCAGCCCAGAGGGACAACCTAACTATGGCTACACCTTC.

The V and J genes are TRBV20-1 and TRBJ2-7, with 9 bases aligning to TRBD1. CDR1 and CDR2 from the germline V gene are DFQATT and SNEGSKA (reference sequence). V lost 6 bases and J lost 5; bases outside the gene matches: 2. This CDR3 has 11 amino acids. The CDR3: CSARDRDEQYF. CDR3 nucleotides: TGCAGTGCCAGGGACAGGGACGAGCAGTACTTC.

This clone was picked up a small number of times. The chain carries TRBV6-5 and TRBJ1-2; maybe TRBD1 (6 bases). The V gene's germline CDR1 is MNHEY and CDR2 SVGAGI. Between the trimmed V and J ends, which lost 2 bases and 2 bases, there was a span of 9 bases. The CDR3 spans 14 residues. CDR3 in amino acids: CASSYTQGNYGYTF. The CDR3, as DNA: TGTGCCAGCAGTTACACTCAGGGGAACTATGGCTACACCTTC.

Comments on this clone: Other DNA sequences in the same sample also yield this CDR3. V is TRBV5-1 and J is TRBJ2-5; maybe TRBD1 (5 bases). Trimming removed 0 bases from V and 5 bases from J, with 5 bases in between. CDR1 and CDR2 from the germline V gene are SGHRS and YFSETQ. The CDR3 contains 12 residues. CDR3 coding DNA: TGCGCCAGCAGCTTGGAGGGGGAGACCCAGTACTTC. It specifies CASSLEGETQYF.

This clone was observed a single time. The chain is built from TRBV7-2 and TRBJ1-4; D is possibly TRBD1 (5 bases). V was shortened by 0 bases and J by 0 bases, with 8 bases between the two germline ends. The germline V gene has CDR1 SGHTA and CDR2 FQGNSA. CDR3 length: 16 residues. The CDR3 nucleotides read TGTGCCAGCAGCTTAGCCCGGGGGGCAACTAATGAAAAACTGTTTTTT. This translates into CASSLARGATNEKLFF.

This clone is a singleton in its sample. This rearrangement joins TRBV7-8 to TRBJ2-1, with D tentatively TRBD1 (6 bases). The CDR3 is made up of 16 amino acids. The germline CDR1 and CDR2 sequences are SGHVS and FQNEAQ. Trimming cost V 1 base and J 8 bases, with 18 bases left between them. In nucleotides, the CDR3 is TGTGCCAGCAGCTTAGTGGCAGGGGCTTCTGGGGATGAGCAGTTCTTC. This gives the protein CASSLVAGASGDEQFF.